The clone carrying this T cell receptor beta chain came up once. Sequenced by immunoSEQ multiplex PCR; TCRdb stores in-frame clones only, minus some. The sample holds approximately 80,000 clones, about 82% seen once. The data belong to a study of OX40 agonist ivuxolimab in advanced cancers. Study in general: A male proportion of about 84% was recorded, with mean age approximately 57 years and range about 20 to 79.

Exclusion of a patient followed from autoimmune disease history or systemic immunosuppression. The clonotype was recovered from an adult with an advanced solid tumor such as melanoma, head and neck, liver or kidney cancer. The sample in question was CD4+ or CD8+ T cells sorted from blood, obtained in a trial of the OX40 agonist ivuxolimab.

CDR3 sequence (DNA): TGTGCCAGTAGTAGACAGTCTTGGAGCAATCAGCCCCAGCATTTT. Protein sequence: CASSRQSWSNQPQHF. The chain joins TRBV19 to TRBJ1-5, with D perhaps TRBD1 (5 bases). In germline, CDR1 is LNHDA, CDR2 SQIVND (reference sequence). The CDR3 runs 15 residues. The V and J ends lost 4 bases and 1 base respectively, with 11 bases between them.